The 23 T cell receptor beta chains given below trace back to one sample, sequenced in a study of CD8+ T cells in alopecia areata. Extraction of RNA preceded its reverse transcription into cDNA, which served as the sequencing template. The data were produced by immunoSEQ multiplex PCR, yet TCRdb's version contains in-frame clones alone and is incomplete. Of over 110,000 clones in the sample, approximately 49% were seen once. The source material was CD4+ T cells sorted from blood, sampled at week 0. All receptors derive from a human donor with alopecia areata.

This clone was counted only a few times. This rearrangement joins TRBV29-1 to TRBJ2-6; D uncertain. Germline CDR1 reads SQVTM; CDR2 reads ANQGSEA. V lost 5 bases and J lost 2, with 10 bases in between. The CDR3 contains 14 residues. CDR3 in DNA: TGCAGCGTTATGGGTTCGGCTGGGGCCAACGTCCTGACTTTC. It encodes CSVMGSAGANVLTF.

The J gene is TRBJ2-2, the V gene TRBV6-5, with D perhaps TRBD2 (6 bases). CDR3 size: 14 residues. The germline V gene has CDR1 MNHEY and CDR2 SVGAGI. The germline V and J ends were trimmed by 7 bases and 8 bases, with 17 bases remaining between them. CDR3: CASNSDYPAGELFF. The CDR3 nucleotides read TGTGCCAGCAACTCGGACTACCCCGCGGGGGAGCTGTTTTTT.

The chain uses TRBV6-1 and TRBJ2-3, with TRBD2 identical over 8 bases. The V segment lost 4 bases and the J segment 8 bases; nucleotides outside the gene matches: 8. Germline V gives CDR1 MNHNS, CDR2 SASEGT. This CDR3 spans 14 amino acids. CDR3 sequence (DNA): TGTGCCAGCAGTGGCGGGACTAGGGGAGGTACGCAGTATTTT. Translation: CASSGGTRGGTQYF.

This clone was recorded a few times. J is TRBJ2-3 and V is TRBV2; possible D gene TRBD1, 6 bases. The V end lost 6 bases, the J end lost 0 bases, and 7 bases lay between the germline ends. Germline V lookup: CDR1 SNHLY, CDR2 FYNNEI. This CDR3 comprises 13 residues. CDR3 in amino acids: CASSGTSTDTQYF. CDR3 DNA: TGTGCCAGCAGCGGGACAAGCACAGATACGCAGTATTTT.

This chain uses TRBV14 with TRBJ2-5; no reliable D call. Germline loops: CDR1 SGHDN, CDR2 FVKESK. The CDR3 runs to 14 residues. Trimming shortened V by 2 bases and J by 5 bases, and 12 bases separated the two germline ends. CDR3 protein: CASSQKNPKETQYF. CDR3 in DNA: TGTGCCAGCAGCCAAAAAAACCCCAAGGAGACCCAGTACTTC.

This clone was picked up a small number of times. The chain joins TRBV28 to TRBJ2-5, with 8 bases matching TRBD1. Germline V lookup: CDR1 MDHEN, CDR2 SYDVKM. CDR3 length: 14 amino acids. V lost 7 bases and J lost 5; bases outside the gene matches: 9. The CDR3 here is CASNFGQGSETQYF. The CDR3 DNA reads TGTGCCAGCAACTTCGGACAGGGAAGTGAGACCCAGTACTTC.

This clone was counted a single time. This sequence joins TRBV4-2 and TRBJ1-3, with D possibly matching TRBD1 (6 bases). Trimming took off 5 bases at V and 4 bases at J, with 18 bases between the two ends. The CDR3 covers 16 residues. Germline V gene sequence: CDR1 LGHNA, CDR2 YNFKEQ. The CDR3 coding sequence is TGTGCCAGCAGCGCGACAGGCCTCAGGTCGGGAAACACCATATATTTT. Translation gives CASSATGLRSGNTIYF.

The V and J genes are TRBV30 and TRBJ1-1; D is perhaps TRBD1 (5 bases). This CDR3 has 18 residues. Trimming pared 3 bases from V and 4 bases from J, leaving 27 bases between. Germline lookup yields CDR1 GTSNPN and CDR2 SVGIG (reference sequence). Written as DNA, the CDR3 is TGTGCCTGGAGCGTGAGACTCAGGTCACACGGGAGGGGCACTGAAGCTTTCTTT. Translated, it gives CAWSVRLRSHGRGTEAFF.

As to this clone: At one boundary the junction diverges from the germline segment, which might be a read error. The rearrangement uses TRBV29-1 and TRBJ2-2, with TRBD2 as a possible D gene (5 bases). The germline gives CDR1 SQVTM, CDR2 ANQGSEA. CDR3 size: 14 residues. DNA for the CDR3: TGCGGCGTTGATGCCGGGGTCGGCACCGGGGAGCTGTTTTTT. Its protein product is CGVDAGVGTGELFF.

This clone was seen more than once but under ten times. V usage is TRBV4-1 and J usage is TRBJ2-1; 8 nucleotides agree with TRBD1. Germline CDR1 is MGHRA and CDR2 is YSYEKL. The CDR3 runs to 14 residues. J lost 8 bases, V lost 0 bases, and 3 bases had no gene match. Here the CDR3 reads CASSQEDRVDEQFF. The CDR3 nucleotides are TGCGCCAGCAGCCAAGAGGACAGGGTGGATGAGCAGTTCTTC.

This clone was seen more than once but under ten times. J is TRBJ1-1 and V is TRBV27; tentative D call: TRBD1 (6 bases). The CDR3 length is 16 residues. Trimming pared 6 bases from V and 1 base from J, leaving 18 bases between. Germline CDR1 MNHEY, CDR2 SMNVEV (reference sequence). The CDR3 here is CASRQETGSGNTEAFF. DNA for the CDR3: TGTGCCAGCAGGCAAGAGACAGGTTCGGGGAACACTGAAGCTTTCTTT.

Only a few counts were recorded for this clone. The chain carries TRBV11-2 and TRBJ1-2; D gene unclear. The V end lost 0 bases, the J end lost 0 bases, and 2 bases lay between the germline ends. This CDR3 spans 13 amino acids. Per germline, CDR1 SGHAT and CDR2 FQNNGV. The DNA of the CDR3 is TGTGCCAGCAGCTTAGAACCTAACTATGGCTACACCTTC. Amino acid sequence: CASSLEPNYGYTF. Variable domain in full (rest from reference TRBV11-2 and TRBJ1-2): EAGVAQSPRYKIIEKRQSVAFWCNPISGHATLYWYQQILGQGPKLLIQFQNNGVVDDSQLPKDRFSAERLKGVDSTLKIQPAKLEDSAVYLCASSLEPNYGYTFGSGTRLTVV.

This chain joins TRBV19 and TRBJ2-7, with D unclear. CDR1 is LNHDA, CDR2 SQIVND, per germline (reference sequence). The CDR3 is made up of 17 amino acids. The V end was cut by 4 bases, the J end by 6 bases, with 25 bases between. CDR3 region: CASSTSPRGGRTGEQYF. The DNA of the CDR3 is TGTGCCAGTAGTACTTCCCCTCGTGGCGGACGGACGGGCGAGCAGTACTTC.

V and J are TRBV29-1 and TRBJ1-1, with TRBD1 identical over 7 bases. Germline trimming cut 7 bases from V and 5 bases from J; bases unmatched to any gene: 13. The CDR3 is made up of 14 amino acids. CDR1 is SQVTM, CDR2 ANQGSEA, per germline. For the CDR3, the DNA is TGCAGCGGCGCTACCGGGACAGCGGGAACTGAAGCTTTCTTT. This encodes CSGATGTAGTEAFF.

In nucleotides, the CDR3 is TGTGCCAGCAGCCCCCGTAGGGACACTGAAGCTTTCTTT. Amino acid sequence: CASSPRRDTEAFF. This rearrangement joins TRBV11-1 to TRBJ1-1; D is undetermined. Germline-derived CDR1 and CDR2 are SGHAT and FQDESV (reference sequence). This CDR3 has 13 residues. V dropped 5 bases and J dropped 3 bases, with 10 bases sitting between them.

The chain carries TRBV7-9 and TRBJ1-2, with 9 bases matching TRBD1. With 4 bases clipped from V and 5 bases from J, the junction kept 11 bases outside the gene matches. Germline V CDR1 and CDR2: SEHNR, FQNEAQ (reference sequence). CDR3 length equals 16 residues. Here the CDR3 reads CASSYGPPGTGYGYTF. CDR3 in DNA: TGTGCCAGCAGCTATGGGCCCCCGGGGACAGGGTATGGCTACACCTTC.

V gene TRBV7-9 combines with J gene TRBJ2-3; 12 bases match TRBD2. The CDR3 is 16 residues long. Germline V gene sequence: CDR1 SEHNR, CDR2 FQNEAQ (reference sequence). Germline trimming cut 0 bases from V and 3 bases from J; bases unmatched to any gene: 1. CDR3 region: CASSLATSGRTDTQYF. In DNA, the CDR3 is TGTGCCAGCAGCTTAGCGACTAGCGGGAGAACAGATACGCAGTATTTT. Variable domain in full (rest from reference TRBV7-9 and TRBJ2-3): DTGVSQNPRHKITKRGQNVTFRCDPISEHNRLYWYRQTLGQGPEFLTYFQNEAQLEKSRLLSDRFSAERPKGSFSTLEIQRTEQGDSAMYLCASSLATSGRTDTQYFGPGTRLTVL.

The chain employs TRBV30 and TRBJ1-2; weak D call: TRBD1 (5 bases). The CDR3 is 15 amino acids. Germline loops: CDR1 GTSNPN, CDR2 SVGIG (reference sequence). Trimming stripped 2 bases from V and 5 bases from J, with 18 bases between. The CDR3 spells CAWSTGTRSSYGYTF. CDR3 in DNA: TGTGCCTGGAGTACCGGGACGCGATCGTCGTATGGCTACACCTTC.

This clone is a singleton in its sample. V and J are TRBV30 and TRBJ2-5; 11 nucleotides align to TRBD1. The CDR3 extends over 14 amino acids. In germline, CDR1 is GTSNPN, CDR2 SVGIG (reference sequence). The junction had 6 bases not matched to a gene; V was cut back by 5 bases and J by 4 bases. Written as DNA, the CDR3 is TGTGCCTGGGGCTTCGGGACAGGGGGAGAGACCCAGTACTTC. It specifies CAWGFGTGGETQYF. The whole variable domain, remainder taken from reference TRBV30 and TRBJ2-5, is SQTIHQWPATLVQPVGSPLSLECTVEGTSNPNLYWYRQAAGRGLQLLFYSVGIGQISSEVPQNLSASRPQDRQFILSSKKLLLSDSGFYLCAWGFGTGGETQYFGPGTRLLVL.

The genes are TRBV5-6 and TRBJ2-1; 7 bases fit TRBD2. CDR3 size: 12 residues. Germline CDR1 and CDR2: SGHDT and YYEEEE. V shed 1 base and J 10 bases; nucleotides not matched to a gene: 2. The CDR3 protein is CASSLISGEQFF. CDR3 bases: TGTGCCAGCAGCTTGATTAGCGGGGAGCAGTTCTTC.

This clone turned up a few times. The chain has TRBV30 and TRBJ2-5; TRBD1 aligns across 9 bases. CDR1 is GTSNPN, CDR2 SVGIG, per germline (reference sequence). This CDR3 region has 14 residues. J gave up 4 bases and V 4 bases, and 7 bases lay outside the gene matches. The CDR3 here is CAWKKGQGTETQYF. Written as DNA, the CDR3 is TGTGCCTGGAAAAAGGGACAGGGTACAGAGACCCAGTACTTC. Together with reference TRBV30 and TRBJ2-5, the CDR3 gives the full variable domain: SQTIHQWPATLVQPVGSPLSLECTVEGTSNPNLYWYRQAAGRGLQLLFYSVGIGQISSEVPQNLSASRPQDRQFILSSKKLLLSDSGFYLCAWKKGQGTETQYFGPGTRLLVL.

The chain carries TRBV30 and TRBJ1-2; no clear D gene. The V end was cut by 1 base, the J end by 3 bases, with 9 bases between. This CDR3 region has 13 residues. Germline V gene sequence: CDR1 GTSNPN, CDR2 SVGIG (reference sequence). CDR3 DNA: TGTGCCTGGAGTGCTGGGGAACACTATGGCTACACCTTC. It encodes CAWSAGEHYGYTF.

Points on this clone: Compared with germline, one end of the junction differs, possibly owing to a read error. CDR3 loop: CASSLEVF. The CDR3 bases are TGCGCCAGCAGTCTCGAGGTCTTC. V usage is TRBV23-1 and J usage is TRBJ2-4; D is unresolved. TRBV23-1 is sorted into the ORF group, with uncertain function. The CDR3 runs to 8 residues.